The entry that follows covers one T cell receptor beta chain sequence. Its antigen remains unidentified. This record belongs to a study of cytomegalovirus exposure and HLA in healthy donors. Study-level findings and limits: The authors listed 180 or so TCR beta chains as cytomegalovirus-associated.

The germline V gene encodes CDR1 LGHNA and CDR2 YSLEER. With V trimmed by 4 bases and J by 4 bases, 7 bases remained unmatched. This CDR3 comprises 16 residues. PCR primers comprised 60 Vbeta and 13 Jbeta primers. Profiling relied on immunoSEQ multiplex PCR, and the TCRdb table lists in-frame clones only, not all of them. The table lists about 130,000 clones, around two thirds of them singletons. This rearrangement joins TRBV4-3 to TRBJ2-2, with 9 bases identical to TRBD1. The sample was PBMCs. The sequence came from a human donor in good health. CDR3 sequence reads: CASSRWTGESTGELFF. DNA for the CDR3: TGCGCCAGCAGCCGATGGACAGGGGAGAGCACCGGGGAGCTGTTTTTT.